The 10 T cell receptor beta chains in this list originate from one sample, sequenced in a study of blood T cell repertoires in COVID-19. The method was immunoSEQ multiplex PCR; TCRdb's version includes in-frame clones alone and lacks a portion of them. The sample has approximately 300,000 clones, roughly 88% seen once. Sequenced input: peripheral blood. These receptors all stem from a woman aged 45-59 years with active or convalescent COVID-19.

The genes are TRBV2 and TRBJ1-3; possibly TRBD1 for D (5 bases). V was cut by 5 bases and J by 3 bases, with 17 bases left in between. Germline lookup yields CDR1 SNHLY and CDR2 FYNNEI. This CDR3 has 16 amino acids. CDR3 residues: CASSCTGERIGNTIYF. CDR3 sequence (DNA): TGTGCCAGCAGTTGTACAGGTGAAAGGATTGGAAACACCATATATTTT.

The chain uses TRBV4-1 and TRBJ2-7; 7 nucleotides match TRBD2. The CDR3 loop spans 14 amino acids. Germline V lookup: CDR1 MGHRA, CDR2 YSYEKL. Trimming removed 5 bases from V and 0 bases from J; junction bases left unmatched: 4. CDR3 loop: CASSGAGSSYEQYF. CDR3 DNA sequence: TGCGCCAGCAGCGGAGCGGGGTCCTCCTACGAGCAGTACTTC.

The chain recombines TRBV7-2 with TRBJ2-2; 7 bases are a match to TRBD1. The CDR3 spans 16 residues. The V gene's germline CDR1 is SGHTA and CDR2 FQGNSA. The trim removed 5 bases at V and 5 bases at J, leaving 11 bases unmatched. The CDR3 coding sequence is TGTGCCAGCAGCCCCCTTGAAGGGGGCGAGACCGGGGAGCTGTTTTTT. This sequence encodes CASSPLEGGETGELFF.

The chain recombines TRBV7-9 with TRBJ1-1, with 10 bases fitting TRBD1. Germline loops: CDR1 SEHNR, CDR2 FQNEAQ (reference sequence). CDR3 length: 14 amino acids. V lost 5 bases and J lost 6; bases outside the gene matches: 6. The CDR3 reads CASSGGTGDPEAFF. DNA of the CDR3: TGTGCCAGCAGCGGCGGGACAGGGGACCCTGAAGCTTTCTTT.

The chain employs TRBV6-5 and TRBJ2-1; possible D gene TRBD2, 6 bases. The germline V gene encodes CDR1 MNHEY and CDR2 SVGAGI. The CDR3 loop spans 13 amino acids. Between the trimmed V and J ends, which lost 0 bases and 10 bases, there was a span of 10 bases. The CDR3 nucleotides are TGTGCCAGCAGTTACTCGCCGGGACTCGAGCAGTTCTTC. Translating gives CASSYSPGLEQFF.

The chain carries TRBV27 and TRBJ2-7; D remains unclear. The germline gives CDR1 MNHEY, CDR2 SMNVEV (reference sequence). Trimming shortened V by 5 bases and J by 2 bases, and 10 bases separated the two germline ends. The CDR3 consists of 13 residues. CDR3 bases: TGTGCCAGCAGTGTTCTAGGTACCTACGAGCAGTACTTC. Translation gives CASSVLGTYEQYF.

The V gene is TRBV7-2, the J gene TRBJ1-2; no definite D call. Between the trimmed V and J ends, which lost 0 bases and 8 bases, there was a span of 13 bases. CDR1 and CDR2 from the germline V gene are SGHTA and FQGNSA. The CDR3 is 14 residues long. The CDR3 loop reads CASSLAGGREGYTF. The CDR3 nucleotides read TGTGCCAGCAGCTTAGCCGGAGGGCGTGAGGGCTACACCTTC.

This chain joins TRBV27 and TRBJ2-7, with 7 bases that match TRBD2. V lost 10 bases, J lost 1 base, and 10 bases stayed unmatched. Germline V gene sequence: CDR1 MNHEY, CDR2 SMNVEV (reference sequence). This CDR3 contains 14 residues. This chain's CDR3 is CATQPSGVSYEQYF. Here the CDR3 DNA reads TGTGCCACCCAACCTAGCGGTGTTTCCTACGAGCAGTACTTC.

CDR3 loop: CASILTGGASTEAFF. The CDR3 DNA follows: TGTGCCAGCATCCTAACGGGGGGCGCGAGCACTGAAGCTTTCTTT. The chain carries TRBV28 and TRBJ1-1; a weak D match, TRBD1 (6 bases). Germline CDR1 reads MDHEN; CDR2 reads SYDVKM. The CDR3 consists of 15 residues. V was cut by 7 bases and J by 4 bases, with 19 bases left in between.

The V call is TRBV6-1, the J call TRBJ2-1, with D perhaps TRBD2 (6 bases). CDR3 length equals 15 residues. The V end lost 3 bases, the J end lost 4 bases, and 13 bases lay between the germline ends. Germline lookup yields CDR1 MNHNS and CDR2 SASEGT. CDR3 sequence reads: CASSDGIAVYNEQFF. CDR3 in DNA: TGTGCCAGCAGTGATGGAATAGCGGTGTACAATGAGCAGTTCTTC.